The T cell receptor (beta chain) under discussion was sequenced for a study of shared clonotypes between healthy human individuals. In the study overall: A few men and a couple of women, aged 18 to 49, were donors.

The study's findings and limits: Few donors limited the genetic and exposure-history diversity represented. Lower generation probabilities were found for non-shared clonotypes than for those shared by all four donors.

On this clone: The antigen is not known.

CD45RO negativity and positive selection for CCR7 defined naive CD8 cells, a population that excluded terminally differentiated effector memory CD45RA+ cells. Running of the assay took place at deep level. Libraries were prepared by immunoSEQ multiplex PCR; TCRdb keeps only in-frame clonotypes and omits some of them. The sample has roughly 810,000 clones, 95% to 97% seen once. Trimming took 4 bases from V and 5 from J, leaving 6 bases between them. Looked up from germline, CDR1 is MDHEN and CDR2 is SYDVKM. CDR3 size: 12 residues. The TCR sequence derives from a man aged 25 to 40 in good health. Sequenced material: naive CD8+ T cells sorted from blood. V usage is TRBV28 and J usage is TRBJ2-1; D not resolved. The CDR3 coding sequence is TGTGCCAGCAGTTCTCAGAACAATGAGCAGTTCTTC. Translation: CASSSQNNEQFF.